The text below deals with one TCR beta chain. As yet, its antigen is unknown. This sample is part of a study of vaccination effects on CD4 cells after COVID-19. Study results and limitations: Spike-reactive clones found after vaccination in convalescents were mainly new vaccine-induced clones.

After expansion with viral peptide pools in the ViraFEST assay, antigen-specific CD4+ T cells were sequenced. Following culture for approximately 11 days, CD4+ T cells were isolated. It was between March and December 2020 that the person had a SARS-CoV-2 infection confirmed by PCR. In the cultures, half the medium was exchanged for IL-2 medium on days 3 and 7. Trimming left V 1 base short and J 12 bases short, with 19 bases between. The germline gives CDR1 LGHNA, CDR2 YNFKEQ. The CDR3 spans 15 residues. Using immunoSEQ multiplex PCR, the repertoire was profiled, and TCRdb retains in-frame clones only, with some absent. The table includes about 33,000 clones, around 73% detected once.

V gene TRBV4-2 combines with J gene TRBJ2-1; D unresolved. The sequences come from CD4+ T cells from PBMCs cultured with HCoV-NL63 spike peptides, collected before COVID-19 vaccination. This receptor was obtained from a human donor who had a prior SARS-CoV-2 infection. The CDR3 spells CASSQAGATTPWQFF. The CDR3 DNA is TGTGCCAGCAGCCAAGCGGGCGCCACGACTCCGTGGCAGTTCTTC.